The 18 T cell receptor beta chains below were found in one sample sequenced in a study of T cell clusters in autoimmune cytopenias. TRB rearrangements were amplified by touch-down multiplex PCR with mixed TRB-A/B primers. TCRdb re-analyzed the multiplex PCR reads; it lists each CDR3 protein once, without DNA. This listing includes approximately 4,000 distinct CDR3 sequences. Roughly 40,000 genome equivalents of blood DNA were amplified for TRB. These data were also filed under a second study, of T cell repertoires in aging, cancer and after chemotherapy.

Sequences were obtained from peripheral blood. Receptors were obtained from a human donor in good health.

Measured by frequency, this clonotype is medium-sized. The chain employs TRBV7-2 and TRBJ2-5; without DNA, the TCRdb call of TRBD1 cannot be checked. Germline-derived CDR1 and CDR2 are SGHTA and FQGNSA. This CDR3 has 14 residues. This CDR3 reads CASRPPGQGETQYF.

This clonotype ranks as medium-sized (0.01 to 0.1%) in terms of frequency. This chain uses TRBV6-5 with TRBJ2-3. CDR1 is MNHEY, CDR2 SVGAGI, per germline. The CDR3 contains 14 residues. The CDR3 reads CASSYSGRTDTQYF.

Its frequency marks this clonotype as medium-sized. The V call is TRBV30, the J call TRBJ2-1; TCRdb's assignment of TRBD1 cannot be checked, as there is no DNA. The CDR3 extends over 15 amino acids. Germline lookup yields CDR1 GTSNPN and CDR2 SVGIG (reference sequence). The CDR3 reads CAWSVRGRGLNEQFF.

The CDR3 sequence is CASSPAGFRREWGYTF. This chain joins TRBV11-2 and TRBJ1-2. The CDR3 spans 16 residues. Germline V gene lookup returns CDR1 SGHAT and CDR2 FQNNGV.

This clonotype is deemed medium-sized by its frequency. This rearrangement joins TRBV6-5 to TRBJ1-2; checking the TCRdb D call of TRBD1 is not possible without DNA. CDR3 size: 14 residues. The germline CDR1 and CDR2 sequences are MNHEY and SVGAGI. CDR3 in amino acids: CASSYSRTGYGYTF.

Judged by frequency, this clonotype is medium-sized. This chain uses TRBV7-9 with TRBJ2-7. The CDR3 runs 13 residues. Germline V lookup: CDR1 SEHNR, CDR2 FQNEAQ (reference sequence). The CDR3 protein is CASSLQDGYEQYF.

This clonotype registers medium-sized by frequency. This chain uses TRBV27 with TRBJ2-1; lacking DNA, the TRBD1 call made by TCRdb goes unchecked. Germline V gene data show CDR1 as MNHEY and CDR2 as SMNVEV (reference sequence). This CDR3 region has 15 residues. The CDR3 protein is CATLTVSGRGNEQFF.

This clonotype is medium-sized by frequency. The chain uses TRBV7-6 and TRBJ1-5; TCRdb picks TRBD1, but there is no DNA to check that call. CDR3 size: 14 residues. From germline, CDR1 is SGHVS and CDR2 FNYEAQ. CDR3 protein: CASSFQGAGQPQHF. Using reference TRBV7-6 and TRBJ1-5 for the parts outside the CDR3, the full variable domain is GAGVSQSPRYKVTKRGQDVALRCDPISGHVSLYWYRQALGQGPEFLTYFNYEAQQDKSGLPNDRFSAERPEGSISTLTIQRTEQRDSAMYRCASSFQGAGQPQHFGDGTRLSIL.

By frequency, this clonotype is medium-sized. The chain has TRBV19 and TRBJ2-4; TCRdb gives TRBD1 as the D gene, but with no DNA this cannot be confirmed. This CDR3 has 13 residues. CDR1 LNHDA and CDR2 SQIVND come from the germline V gene (reference sequence). The CDR3 sequence is CASRRQDENIQYF.

The chain couples TRBV6-2 or TRBV6-3 to TRBJ2-5; TCRdb names TRBD1, which stays unverified in the absence of DNA. The CDR3 runs to 23 residues. The germline gives CDR1 MNHEY, CDR2 SVGEGT. CDR3 region: CASSYGREVVPRSRTGSQETQYF.

By frequency, this clonotype is medium-sized. The chain joins TRBV6-5 to TRBJ2-1; with no DNA, the TCRdb D assignment of TRBD1 cannot be verified. Germline lookup yields CDR1 MNHEY and CDR2 SVGAGI. The CDR3 is 17 residues long. This CDR3 reads CASSYDRGGSSYNEQFF.

The chain recombines TRBV5-1 with TRBJ2-3; TCRdb's D call of TRBD1 is untestable without DNA. CDR3 size: 14 residues. CDR1 SGHRS and CDR2 YFSETQ come from the germline V gene. CDR3 sequence reads: CASSLLATDDTQYF.

This clonotype counts as medium-sized by frequency. This chain uses TRBV5-4 with TRBJ2-7. The CDR3 is made up of 17 amino acids. Germline loops: CDR1 SGHNT, CDR2 YYREEE (reference sequence). CDR3: CASSLGPDRDFAYEQYF.

J is TRBJ2-1 and V is TRBV6-2 or TRBV6-3; TCRdb designates TRBD2, a call that cannot be tested without DNA. The CDR3 length is 13 residues. Germline CDR1 reads MNHEY; CDR2 reads SVGEGT. The CDR3 sequence: CASSQRENNEQFF.

By frequency, this clonotype registers medium-sized. The chain links TRBV6-1 to TRBJ1-6; with no DNA, the TCRdb D assignment of TRBD1 cannot be verified. The CDR3 is 15 amino acids. CDR1 MNHNS and CDR2 SASEGT come from the germline V gene. CDR3 region: CASSGRGGVNSPLHF.

According to its frequency, this clonotype is medium-sized. CDR3 amino acids: CASSYREDTQYF. J is TRBJ2-3 and V is TRBV18; as DNA is missing, the TRBD1 call by TCRdb cannot be tested. This CDR3 has 12 amino acids. CDR1 and CDR2 (germline): KGHSH, LQKENI. Full variable domain (missing parts from reference TRBV18 and TRBJ2-3): NAGVMQNPRHLVRRRGQEARLRCSPMKGHSHVYWYRQLPEEGLKFMVYLQKENIIDESGMPKERFSAEFPKEGPSILRIQQVVRGDSAAYFCASSYREDTQYFGPGTRLTVL.

The genes are TRBV5-1 and TRBJ1-1; the TCRdb D gene call, TRBD1, has no DNA to confirm it. CDR1 is SGHRS and CDR2 is YFSETQ in the germline V gene. CDR3 length: 13 amino acids. The CDR3 reads CASSLGTGGEAFF.

This chain joins TRBV24-1 and TRBJ2-7; TCRdb picks TRBD1, but there is no DNA to check that call. The germline CDR1 and CDR2 sequences are KGHDR and SFDVKD. The CDR3 covers 15 residues. The CDR3 spells CATSDSGTLYYEQYF.